The 17 T cell receptor beta chains below were found in one sample sequenced in a study of T-cell reconstitution after alpha-beta-depleted transplantation in children. Unique molecular identifiers featured in how the TCRbeta library was prepared. Each CDR3 protein gets one entry after TCRdb re-called the PCR reads with MiXCR. The profile shows about 980,000 distinct CDR3 sequences, about 29% of them singletons. This specimen consisted of PBMCs, mostly from graft donor cells, obtained 360 days after TCRalphabeta/CD19-depleted stem cell transplant. The receptors derive from a boy in the first two years of life who had a stem cell transplant for SCID, so the T cells may come from the graft donor.

This clonotype has just a few counts. J is TRBJ2-7 and V is TRBV12-3 or TRBV12-4; D unclear. The V end was cut by 6 bases, the J end by 8 bases, with 14 bases between. The length of the CDR3 is 12 residues. CDR3 coding DNA: TGTGCCAGCAGGGGCCCCGAGCAGAAGCAGTACTTC. Its translation: CASRGPEQKQYF.

The chain is built from TRBV20-1 and TRBJ1-4; D gene ambiguous. The CDR3 totals 11 residues. CDR1 DFQATT and CDR2 SNEGSKA come from the germline V gene (reference sequence). With 3 bases removed from V and 4 bases from J, the gap between germline ends came to 3 bases. CDR3 sequence: CSARNNEKLFF. The CDR3, as DNA: TGCAGTGCTAGGAATAATGAAAAACTGTTTTTT.

This clonotype showed up just a few times. The J gene is TRBJ2-6, the V gene TRBV4-1; D might be TRBD2 (6 bases). There are 18 residues in the CDR3. CDR1 and CDR2 (germline): MGHRA, YSYEKL. Trimming left V 0 bases short and J 1 base short, with 13 bases between. The CDR3: CASSQEPGEKSGANVLTF. For the CDR3, the DNA is TGCGCCAGCAGCCAAGAACCGGGGGAGAAATCTGGGGCCAACGTCCTGACTTTC.

This clonotype appeared a few times. V gene TRBV9 combines with J gene TRBJ2-1; 11 bases align to TRBD2. J lost 4 bases, V lost 7 bases, and 4 bases had no gene match. The CDR3 is 14 residues long. Germline CDR1 and CDR2: SGDLS and YYNGEE. This CDR3 reads CASGSGGAYNEQFF. The CDR3 coding sequence is TGTGCCAGCGGTAGCGGGGGGGCATACAATGAGCAGTTCTTC.

This clonotype appeared a few times. This chain uses TRBV2 with TRBJ2-1; D not resolved. Looked up from germline, CDR1 is SNHLY and CDR2 is FYNNEI. V dropped 6 bases and J dropped 3 bases, with 9 bases sitting between them. The CDR3 totals 13 residues. CDR3 DNA: TGTGCCAGCAGCCTGACATTCTACAATGAGCAGTTCTTC. It is translated as CASSLTFYNEQFF.

This clonotype was recorded a few times. V and J are TRBV7-9 and TRBJ1-4; tentative D call: TRBD1 (6 bases). There are 14 residues in the CDR3. V was shortened by 5 bases and J by 2 bases, with 9 bases between the two germline ends. Germline loops: CDR1 SEHNR, CDR2 FQNEAQ (reference sequence). The CDR3 bases are TGTGCCAGCAGCCTTCAGGGGACTAATGAAAAACTGTTTTTT. Its translation: CASSLQGTNEKLFF.

V usage is TRBV12-3 or TRBV12-4 and J usage is TRBJ1-4; D is perhaps TRBD1 (6 bases). The CDR3 runs 14 residues. Trimming shortened V by 5 bases and J by 5 bases, and 12 bases separated the two germline ends. The CDR3 coding sequence is TGTGCCAGCAGTCGACAGGCACTGAATGAAAAACTGTTTTTT. It is translated as CASSRQALNEKLFF.

The rearrangement uses TRBV2 and TRBJ2-1, with a weak D call TRBD1 (5 bases). The V end lost 11 bases, the J end lost 0 bases, and 11 bases lay between the germline ends. The germline V gene encodes CDR1 SNHLY and CDR2 FYNNEI. The CDR3 sequence is 13 residues long. The CDR3 nucleotides read TGTGCCGGACACGTCTCCTCCTACAATGAGCAGTTCTTC. Translated, it gives CAGHVSSYNEQFF. The variable domain in full, completed from reference TRBV2 and TRBJ2-1, reads EPEVTQTPSHQVTQMGQEVILRCVPISNHLYFYWYRQILGQKVEFLVSFYNNEISEKSEIFDDQFSVERPDGSNFTLKIRSTKLEDSAMYFCAGHVSSYNEQFFGPGTRLTVL.

This clonotype was observed a handful of times. The chain recombines TRBV2 with TRBJ1-3; D unclear. Germline CDR1 reads SNHLY; CDR2 reads FYNNEI. This CDR3 has 15 amino acids. V gave up 2 bases and J gave up 0 bases, with 8 bases separating them. As DNA, the CDR3 is TGTGCCAGCAGTGAATCGGGGTTCTCTGGAAACACCATATATTTT. It translates to CASSESGFSGNTIYF.

This clonotype was counted at least ten times. This chain joins TRBV10-3 and TRBJ2-7; the D gene is possibly TRBD1 (5 bases). Trimming pared 10 bases from V and 5 bases from J, leaving 18 bases between. Germline-derived CDR1 and CDR2 are ENHRY and SYGVKD. The CDR3 loop spans 13 amino acids. CDR3 bases: TGTGCCACCCGTTCAGTAGGGGCCAACGAGCAGTACTTC. It specifies CATRSVGANEQYF.

This clonotype was observed a handful of times. This sequence joins TRBV6-5 and TRBJ2-1; D remains unclear. The CDR3 length is 15 residues. CDR1 and CDR2 from the germline V gene are MNHEY and SVGAGI. Trimming removed 4 bases from V and 3 bases from J, with 13 bases in between. The CDR3 is CASSSQRSNYNEQFF. The CDR3 DNA is TGTGCCAGCAGTTCCCAGCGCTCTAACTACAATGAGCAGTTCTTC.

In its sample, this clonotype was seen many times. J is TRBJ2-7 and V is TRBV4-1; no firm D call. V was trimmed by 5 bases and J by 4 bases, leaving 15 bases between them. This CDR3 is built from 14 residues. Germline lookup yields CDR1 MGHRA and CDR2 YSYEKL. The CDR3 bases are TGCGCCAGCAGCGAAATTCACCCTGAGTACGAGCAGTACTTC. This gives the protein CASSEIHPEYEQYF.

The V call is TRBV14, the J call TRBJ1-2; weak D call: TRBD1 (5 bases). The germline V gene encodes CDR1 SGHDN and CDR2 FVKESK. The CDR3 covers 16 residues. V was trimmed by 0 bases and J by 3 bases, leaving 14 bases between them. CDR3 DNA: TGTGCCAGCAGCCAAGATCGTGGATGGGGGGACTATGGCTACACCTTC. Its protein product is CASSQDRGWGDYGYTF.

The chain employs TRBV7-9 and TRBJ2-5; 9 positions agree with TRBD2. The V gene end was trimmed by 7 bases and the J gene end by 5 bases; junction bases not matched to a gene: 5. In germline, CDR1 is SEHNR, CDR2 FQNEAQ (reference sequence). The length of the CDR3 is 13 residues. The CDR3 spells CASTAGGPETQYF. The CDR3 region has the DNA TGTGCCAGCACCGCGGGGGGGCCGGAGACCCAGTACTTC.

This clonotype has only one observation. This chain links TRBV6-5 with TRBJ2-7; D perhaps matches TRBD1 (6 bases). This CDR3 has 13 residues. Germline lookup yields CDR1 MNHEY and CDR2 SVGAGI. Trimming removed 0 bases from V and 7 bases from J, with 10 bases in between. CDR3 amino acids: CASSYSDRNEQYF. In DNA, the CDR3 is TGTGCCAGCAGTTACTCCGACAGGAATGAGCAGTACTTC.

Worth noting for this clonotype: This may arise from a read error, as a much more abundant clone is one base away. This chain connects TRBV7-8 to TRBJ2-1, with 7 bases aligning to TRBD1. Germline assignment: CDR1 SGHVS and CDR2 FQNEAQ. The CDR3 is 15 amino acids. The V gene end was trimmed by 5 bases and the J gene end by 3 bases; junction bases not matched to a gene: 7. The CDR3 DNA is TGTGCCAGCAGCCCCGGGACAGCCTTCTACAATGAGCAGTTCTTC. It specifies CASSPGTAFYNEQFF.

This clonotype showed up just a few times. This chain joins TRBV7-9 and TRBJ1-3; D gene unclear. V was trimmed by 1 base and J by 2 bases, leaving 9 bases between them. Looked up from germline, CDR1 is SEHNR and CDR2 is FQNEAQ (reference sequence). This CDR3 contains 15 residues. For the CDR3, the DNA is TGTGCCAGCAGCTTAGGAGCGGGCCCTGGAAACACCATATATTTT. It is translated as CASSLGAGPGNTIYF.